This T cell receptor beta chain came from a study of beta chain features in type 1 diabetes. Study details: The study examined about 100,000,000 sorted cells across all samples. Points from the study as a whole: A definitive answer on HLA type influencing TCRB rearrangement was not reached here. The VDJ junctions of type 1 diabetes patients carried fewer insertions and more deletions.

This clone was found many times. What it binds is unknown. The sequenced template was cDNA made from the entire isolated RNA. Data came from immunoSEQ multiplex PCR; TCRdb stores just in-frame clones and leaves some out. The sample holds 300,000 to 400,000 clones, around 7.6% seen once. Germline V CDR1 and CDR2: SNHLY, FYNNEI. The germline V and J ends were trimmed by 8 bases and 4 bases, with 9 bases remaining between them. The CDR3 sequence is 11 residues long. Material: central memory CD4+ T cells from blood. The receptor was isolated from a woman under 30 in good health. The chain joins TRBV2 to TRBJ2-7; a possible D gene is TRBD2 (5 bases). The CDR3 here is CASGRGYEQYF. The DNA of the CDR3 is TGTGCCAGCGGGAGAGGGTACGAGCAGTACTTC.